Listed below are T cell receptor beta chains from one sample, sequenced in a study of early stage breast cancer tumors. Using immunoSEQ multiplex PCR, the repertoire was profiled, and TCRdb retains in-frame clones only, with some absent. Here the sample spans about 17,000 clones, around 83% being singletons. Material for sequencing was blood. The source of these receptors is a person aged 70 to 79 with breast cancer. The CDR3 runs from the conserved cysteine through the conserved F or W. D genes are given only for firm matches. Where a row states a size, it is once, few, many or the class of an expanded clone; other rows omit it.

d_call	clone_size	v_call	j_call	cdr3_aa	cdr3_nt
-	-	TRBV18	TRBJ2-1	CASSPQSGNEQFF	TGTGCCAGCTCACCACAGAGCGGCAATGAGCAGTTCTTC
-	-	TRBV2	TRBJ1-1	CASSGDIHEAFF	TGTGCCAGCAGTGGGGACATCCATGAAGCTTTCTTT
TRBD1	-	TRBV9	TRBJ1-1	CASSVGLGQGGVTEAFF	TGTGCCAGCAGCGTAGGTTTGGGACAGGGAGGGGTGACTGAAGCTTTCTTT
TRBD1	-	TRBV2	TRBJ2-1	CASSVSRDRGSFF	TGTGCCAGCAGTGTCTCCCGGGACAGGGGTTCTTTCTTC
-	-	TRBV7-2	TRBJ1-6	CASSSQGGGSSPLHF	TGTGCCAGCAGTTCCCAGGGCGGTGGAAGTTCACCCCTCCACTTT
TRBD1	once	TRBV7-2	TRBJ1-4	CASSPLDRGRDEKLFF	TGTGCCAGCAGCCCCCTGGACAGGGGGCGCGATGAAAAACTGTTTTTT
-	-	TRBV19	TRBJ1-1	CASSNRGHGSEAFF	TGTGCCAGTAGTAATAGGGGACACGGCTCTGAAGCTTTCTTT
-	few	TRBV6-1	TRBJ2-7	CASSEASRRAYEQYF	TGTGCCAGCAGTGAAGCGAGCCGAAGAGCCTACGAGCAGTACTTC
-	-	TRBV27	TRBJ2-1	CASSPRDNYNEQFF	TGTGCCAGCAGTCCCCGGGACAACTACAATGAGCAGTTCTTC
TRBD2	-	TRBV6-4	TRBJ2-3	CASTLGLGTDTQYF	TGTGCCAGCACCTTGGGACTAGGCACAGATACGCAGTATTTT
-	few	TRBV28	TRBJ2-7	CASRRGYEQYF	TGTGCCAGCCGACGGGGCTACGAGCAGTACTTC
TRBD1	-	TRBV5-1	TRBJ2-1	CASSLGQGSEQFF	TGCGCCAGCAGCTTGGGACAGGGCAGTGAGCAGTTCTTC
TRBD1	-	TRBV7-8	TRBJ2-3	CASSLAGQGSSQYF	TGTGCCAGCAGCTTAGCCGGACAGGGTTCGAGCCAGTATTTT
TRBD1	-	TRBV28	TRBJ1-2	CASSSAGGTDYGYTF	TGTGCCAGCAGCTCGGCCGGAGGGACAGACTATGGCTACACCTTC
TRBD1	once	TRBV28	TRBJ1-1	CASSRNRGGTEAFF	TGTGCCAGCAGCCGAAACAGGGGTGGCACTGAAGCTTTCTTT
TRBD1	-	TRBV28	TRBJ1-1	CASSPGQRTFF	TGTGCCAGCAGTCCGGGACAGCGAACTTTCTTT
-	-	TRBV11-2	TRBJ1-6	CASSLAVRPKPLHF	TGTGCCAGCAGCTTAGCGGTCAGGCCAAAACCCCTCCACTTT
-	once	TRBV7-2	TRBJ1-6	CASSLSSYNSPLHF	TGTGCCAGCAGCCTGAGCTCCTATAATTCACCCCTCCACTTT
-	-	TRBV19	TRBJ2-7	CASSAGSRSYEQYF	TGTGCCAGTAGCGCAGGGTCAAGGTCCTACGAGCAGTACTTC
-	-	TRBV7-8	TRBJ1-1	CASSESPGDTEAFF	TGTGCCAGCAGCGAAAGTCCCGGGGACACTGAAGCTTTCTTT
-	-	TRBV19	TRBJ1-6	CASSLQGKENSPLHF	TGTGCCAGTAGCCTTCAGGGGAAGGAAAATTCACCCCTCCACTTT
-	-	TRBV21-1	TRBJ1-1	CASSSSQGTEAFF	TGTGCCAGCAGCAGTTCCCAGGGGACTGAAGCTTTCTTT
TRBD1	-	TRBV5-4	TRBJ1-2	CASSGRTGDYGYTF	TGTGCCAGCAGCGGCCGGACAGGGGACTATGGCTACACCTTC
-	few	TRBV5-1	TRBJ2-1	CASSYPRDNYNEQFF	TGCGCCAGCAGCTACCCCCGGGATAACTACAATGAGCAGTTCTTC
TRBD2	once	TRBV5-8	TRBJ2-7	CASSLGLAGGYYEQYF	TGTGCCAGCAGCTTGGGTTTAGCGGGGGGTTACTACGAGCAGTACTTC
TRBD1	-	TRBV28	TRBJ1-5	CASRGGTGGNQPQHF	TGTGCCAGCAGGGGGGGGACAGGGGGCAATCAGCCCCAGCATTTT
TRBD1	-	TRBV10-3	TRBJ1-1	CAIKQGSTNTEAFF	TGTGCCATTAAACAGGGGAGCACGAACACTGAAGCTTTCTTT
-	once	TRBV11-2	TRBJ2-4	CASSFGTIAKNIQYF	TGTGCCAGCAGCTTCGGGACAATAGCCAAAAACATTCAGTACTTC
TRBD2	once	TRBV9	TRBJ2-1	CASSVGAGARDEQFF	TGTGCCAGCAGCGTAGGAGCGGGGGCCCGGGATGAGCAGTTCTTC
-	-	TRBV5-5	TRBJ1-1	CASSSETGRTEAFF	TGTGCCAGCAGCTCGGAGACAGGTAGAACTGAAGCTTTCTTT
-	-	TRBV5-1	TRBJ2-5	CASLRSGSYQETQYF	TGCGCCAGCCTAAGGAGCGGCTCGTACCAAGAGACCCAGTACTTC
TRBD1	-	TRBV29-1	TRBJ1-4	CSGLGTDEKLFF	TGCAGCGGGCTAGGGACAGATGAAAAACTGTTTTTT
TRBD1	-	TRBV7-2	TRBJ2-7	CASSISGTESSYEQYF	TGTGCCAGCAGCATTTCCGGGACAGAGAGCTCCTACGAGCAGTACTTC
-	once	TRBV18	TRBJ1-5	CASSPGGQTNQPQHF	TGTGCCAGCTCACCGGGCGGACAGACAAATCAGCCCCAGCATTTT
TRBD1	-	TRBV30	TRBJ1-1	CASLSRDRTTEAFF	TGTGCCTCTTTGTCGAGGGACAGAACAACTGAAGCTTTCTTT
-	-	TRBV21-1	TRBJ2-7	CASDQTSRTYEQYF	TGTGCCAGCGACCAGACTAGCCGCACCTACGAGCAGTACTTC
-	once	TRBV7-9	TRBJ2-7	CASSFLGPYEQYF	TGTGCCAGCAGCTTCCTAGGTCCCTACGAGCAGTACTTC
-	-	TRBV30	TRBJ2-7	CAWSAYYEQYF	TGTGCCTGGAGTGCGTACTACGAGCAGTACTTC
-	-	TRBV21-1	TRBJ1-5	CASSKRRRGGSNQPQHF	TGTGCCAGCAGCAAAAGGAGGCGGGGTGGGAGCAATCAGCCCCAGCATTTT
TRBD2	-	TRBV27	TRBJ2-3	CASSDPGTSDTQYF	TGTGCCAGCAGCGACCCCGGGACTAGCGATACGCAGTATTTT
-	-	TRBV4-2	TRBJ2-1	CASSQDPRSYEQFF	TGTGCCAGCAGCCAAGATCCGAGGTCCTATGAGCAGTTCTTC
-	-	TRBV13	TRBJ1-1	CASSRYYRENTEAFF	TGTGCCAGCAGCCGATATTACAGGGAAAACACTGAAGCTTTCTTT
-	-	TRBV19	TRBJ1-5	CASSIVSFNQPQHF	TGTGCCAGTAGTATAGTAAGCTTCAATCAGCCCCAGCATTTT
TRBD1	-	TRBV25-1	TRBJ1-5	CASSGTGVNQPQHF	TGTGCCAGCAGTGGGACAGGGGTCAATCAGCCCCAGCATTTT
TRBD1	-	TRBV5-1	TRBJ1-6	CASSWTGGNNSPLHF	TGCGCCAGCAGCTGGACAGGGGGAAACAATTCACCCCTCCACTTT
TRBD2	-	TRBV5-4	TRBJ2-1	CASSLLAGGYNEQFF	TGTGCCAGCAGCTTACTAGCGGGGGGGTACAATGAGCAGTTCTTC
TRBD2	-	TRBV19	TRBJ2-1	CASTYGLAGYNEQFF	TGTGCCAGTACCTATGGACTAGCGGGGTACAATGAGCAGTTCTTC
TRBD2	-	TRBV10-3	TRBJ2-1	CAISEGLAGGPLGNEQFF	TGTGCCATCAGTGAGGGGCTAGCGGGGGGGCCTTTGGGCAATGAGCAGTTCTTC
-	-	TRBV11-2	TRBJ2-7	CASSLYQGNLDEQYF	TGTGCCAGCAGTCTATATCAGGGGAATCTTGACGAGCAGTACTTC
-	-	TRBV7-3	TRBJ2-3	CASSSLSGRASTDTQYF	TGTGCCAGCAGCTCCCTGTCTGGGCGGGCTAGCACAGATACGCAGTATTTT
-	-	TRBV7-8	TRBJ2-7	CASSLARGGYYEQYF	TGTGCCAGCAGCTTAGCGCGAGGGGGTTATTACGAGCAGTACTTC
TRBD1	-	TRBV15	TRBJ1-5	CATSRTGQLGNQPQHF	TGTGCCACCAGCAGAACGGGACAGCTTGGTAATCAGCCCCAGCATTTT
-	few	TRBV11-2	TRBJ1-6	CASSLAGEYSPLHF	TGTGCCAGCAGCTTGGCCGGGGAGTATTCACCCCTCCACTTT
-	-	TRBV5-6	TRBJ1-3	CASSLAGGFAGNTIYF	TGTGCCAGCAGCTTGGCCGGGGGGTTCGCTGGAAACACCATATATTTT
TRBD2	-	TRBV9	TRBJ2-5	CASSAHPSTSGGTETQYF	TGTGCCAGCAGCGCCCACCCTTCGACTAGCGGGGGGACGGAGACCCAGTACTTC